This T cell receptor (beta chain) derives from a study of T cells in Graves' hyperthyroidism and ophthalmopathy. With 4 bases removed from V and 0 bases from J, the gap between germline ends came to 9 bases. Germline V CDR1 and CDR2: KGHDR, SFDVKD. The CDR3 is 15 amino acids. It was RNA transcripts that yielded the amplified TCR beta CDR3 regions. The HTBI primer set drove a first-round RT-PCR of the TCR CDR3. Via MiXCR, TCRdb re-called the multiplex PCR reads, giving one row per CDR3 protein. The table lists approximately 640,000 distinct CDR3 sequences, around 16% of them singletons. This clonotype was counted a few times.

Specimen: blood. The receptor comes from a woman under 40 with Graves' hyperthyroidism. The V and J genes are TRBV24-1 and TRBJ1-5; the D gene is possibly TRBD1 (6 bases). The CDR3 sequence: CATSDPDSSNQPQHF. DNA for the CDR3: TGTGCCACCAGTGACCCGGACAGTAGCAATCAGCCCCAGCATTTT.